This T cell receptor beta chain was obtained from a study of shared clonotypes between healthy human individuals. General study points: Generally, naive subsets (rather than memory subsets) showed larger estimated richness. Only a few donors were included, so the genetic and exposure-history diversity represented was limited. At large depth, rarefaction still showed sorted-subset sequencing to be incomplete.

Per the study methods: Filtering was not the same, since immunoSEQ gave junction-only sequences without quality scores. Repertoires were generated with immunoSEQ multiplex PCR, while TCRdb's copy carries only in-frame clones and drops some. V and J calls and clone size are as listed in that table; D and trimming were resolved from the DNA. The sample includes millions of clones, more than 90% of them seen just once. From germline, CDR1 is LNHDA and CDR2 SQIVND (reference sequence). Between the trimmed V and J ends, which lost 5 bases and 6 bases, there was a span of 13 bases. This CDR3 has 14 amino acids. As regards this clone: Its antigen is unidentified.

This sequence originates from a young man in good health. J is TRBJ1-4 and V is TRBV19; D remains ambiguous. The sample comprised naive CD4+ T cells sorted from blood. The subset: CD45RA+ positively selected. The CDR3, as DNA: TGTGCCAGTAGTGAGCGGGGAACGGATGAAAAACTGTTTTTT. Its protein is CASSERGTDEKLFF.